This T cell receptor beta chain was retrieved from a study of CD8+ T cells in alopecia areata. Study background: Percentage of affected scalp area was the basis on which treated patients' severity was scored.

Study-wide points: Mice showed clearer TCR sharing than patients did, a gap that was possibly HLA-related. Scalp lesions, especially in alopecia totalis/universalis, had higher clonality than normal scalp. Many expanded lesional clones remained in scalp and blood on tofacitinib.

Trimming cost V 5 bases and J 7 bases, with 12 bases left between them. The germline V gene has CDR1 LGHNA and CDR2 YSLEER. This CDR3 has 13 residues. As for treatment: oral pan-JAK inhibitor, 5-10 mg twice daily. Worth noting for this clone: Its antigen is unidentified.

Sequencing templates came from extracted RNA that was reverse transcribed into cDNA. Only in-frame clones appear in the TCRdb table, and some are missing; sequencing was by immunoSEQ multiplex PCR. The repertoire includes around 100,000 clones, around 40% of them detected once, and roughly 18% sits in the top ten. The chain has TRBV4-3 and TRBJ2-1; D tentatively reads TRBD1 or TRBD2 (5 bases each). The receptor was isolated from a human donor with alopecia areata. The source material was CD8+ T cells sorted from blood, sampled at week 24, from a patient treated with tofacitinib. CDR3 in amino acids: CASSSNGANEQFF. In nucleotides, the CDR3 is TGCGCCAGCAGCAGTAACGGGGCAAATGAGCAGTTCTTC.